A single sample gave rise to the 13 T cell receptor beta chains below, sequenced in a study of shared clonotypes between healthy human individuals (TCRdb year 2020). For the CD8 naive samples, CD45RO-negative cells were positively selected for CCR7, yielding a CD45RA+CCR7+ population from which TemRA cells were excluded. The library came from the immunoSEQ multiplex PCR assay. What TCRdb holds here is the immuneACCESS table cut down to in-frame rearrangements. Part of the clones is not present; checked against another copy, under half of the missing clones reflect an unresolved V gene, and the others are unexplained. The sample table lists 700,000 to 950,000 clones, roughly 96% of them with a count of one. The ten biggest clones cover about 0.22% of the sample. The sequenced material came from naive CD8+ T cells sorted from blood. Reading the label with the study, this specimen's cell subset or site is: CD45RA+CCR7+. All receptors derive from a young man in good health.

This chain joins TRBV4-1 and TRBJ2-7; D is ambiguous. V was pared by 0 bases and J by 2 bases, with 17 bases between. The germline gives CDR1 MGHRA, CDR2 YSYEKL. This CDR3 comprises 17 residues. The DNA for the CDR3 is TGCGCCAGCAGCCAAGAAACGCCCGAAATTGGGGCCTACGAGCAGTACTTC. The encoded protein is CASSQETPEIGAYEQYF.

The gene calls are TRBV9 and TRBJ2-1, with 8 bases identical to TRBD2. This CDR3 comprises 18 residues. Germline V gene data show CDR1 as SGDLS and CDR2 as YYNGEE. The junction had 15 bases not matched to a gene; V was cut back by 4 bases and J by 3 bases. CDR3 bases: TGTGCCAGCAGCCTCCGTGCGGGAGGTCCCCAACTCTACAATGAGCAGTTCTTC. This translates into CASSLRAGGPQLYNEQFF.

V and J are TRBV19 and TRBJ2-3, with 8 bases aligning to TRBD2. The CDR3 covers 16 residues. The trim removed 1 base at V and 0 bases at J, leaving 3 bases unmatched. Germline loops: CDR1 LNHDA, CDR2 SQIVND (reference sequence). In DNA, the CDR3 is TGTGCCAGTAGTATAGGTCTAGCGGGTAGCACAGATACGCAGTATTTT. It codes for CASSIGLAGSTDTQYF.

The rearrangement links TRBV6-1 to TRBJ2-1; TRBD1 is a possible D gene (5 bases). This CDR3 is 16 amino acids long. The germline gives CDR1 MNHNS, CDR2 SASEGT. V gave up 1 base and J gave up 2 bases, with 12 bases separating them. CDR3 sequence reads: CASSEGQYNPYNEQFF. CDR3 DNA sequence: TGTGCCAGCAGTGAAGGACAGTATAATCCCTACAATGAGCAGTTCTTC.

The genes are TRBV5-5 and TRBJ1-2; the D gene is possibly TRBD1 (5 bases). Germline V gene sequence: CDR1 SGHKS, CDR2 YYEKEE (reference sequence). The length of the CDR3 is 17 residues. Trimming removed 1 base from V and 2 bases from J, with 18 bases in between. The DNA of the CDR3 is TGTGCCAGCAGCTTGAGAGGGGCAAGTCTCCGAAACTATGGCTACACCTTC. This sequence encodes CASSLRGASLRNYGYTF. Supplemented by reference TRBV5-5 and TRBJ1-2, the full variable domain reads DAGVTQSPTHLIKTRGQQVTLRCSPISGHKSVSWYQQVLGQGPQFIFQYYEKEERGRGNFPDRFSARQFPNYSSELNVNALLLGDSALYLCASSLRGASLRNYGYTFGSGTRLTVV.

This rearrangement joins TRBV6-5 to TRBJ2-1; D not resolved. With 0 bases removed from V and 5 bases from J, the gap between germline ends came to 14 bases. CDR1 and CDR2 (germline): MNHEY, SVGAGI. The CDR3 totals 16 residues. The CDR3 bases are TGTGCCAGCAGTTACTCTCGGGCCTCAGGTCACAATGAGCAGTTCTTC. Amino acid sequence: CASSYSRASGHNEQFF.

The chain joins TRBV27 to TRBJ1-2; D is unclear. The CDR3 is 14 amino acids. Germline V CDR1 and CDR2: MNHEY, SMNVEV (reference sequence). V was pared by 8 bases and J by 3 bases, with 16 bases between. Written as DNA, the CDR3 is TGTGCCAGCCGAGAATTGGGGAACTACTATGGCTACACCTTC. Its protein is CASRELGNYYGYTF.

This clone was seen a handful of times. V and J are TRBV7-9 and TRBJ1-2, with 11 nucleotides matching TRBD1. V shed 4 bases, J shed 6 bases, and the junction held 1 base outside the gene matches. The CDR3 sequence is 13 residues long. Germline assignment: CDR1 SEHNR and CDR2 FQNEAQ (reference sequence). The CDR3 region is CASSWTGGHGYTF. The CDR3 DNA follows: TGTGCCAGCAGCTGGACAGGGGGCCATGGCTACACCTTC.

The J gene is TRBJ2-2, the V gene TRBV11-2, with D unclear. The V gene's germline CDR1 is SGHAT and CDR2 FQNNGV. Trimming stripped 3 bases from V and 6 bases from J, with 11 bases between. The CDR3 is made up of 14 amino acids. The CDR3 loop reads CASSLIVPPGELFF. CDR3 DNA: TGTGCCAGCAGCTTGATCGTTCCCCCCGGGGAGCTGTTTTTT.

The CDR3 loop reads CASSYSGGQETQYF. In DNA form, the CDR3 reads TGTGCCAGCAGTTACTCAGGGGGCCAAGAGACCCAGTACTTC. V usage is TRBV6-5 and J usage is TRBJ2-5; tentatively, D is TRBD1 (6 bases). The CDR3 covers 14 residues. Trimming removed 0 bases from V and 1 base from J, with 6 bases in between. CDR1 MNHEY and CDR2 SVGAGI come from the germline V gene.

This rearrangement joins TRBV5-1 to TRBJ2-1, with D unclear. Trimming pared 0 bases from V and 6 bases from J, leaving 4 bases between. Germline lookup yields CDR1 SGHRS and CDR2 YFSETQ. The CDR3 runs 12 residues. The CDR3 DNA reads TGCGCCAGCAGCTTGGTGGTCAATGAGCAGTTCTTC. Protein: CASSLVVNEQFF. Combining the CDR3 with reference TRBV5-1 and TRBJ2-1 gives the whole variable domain KAGVTQTPRYLIKTRGQQVTLSCSPISGHRSVSWYQQTPGQGLQFLFEYFSETQRNKGNFPGRFSGRQFSNSRSEMNVSTLELGDSALYLCASSLVVNEQFFGPGTRLTVL.

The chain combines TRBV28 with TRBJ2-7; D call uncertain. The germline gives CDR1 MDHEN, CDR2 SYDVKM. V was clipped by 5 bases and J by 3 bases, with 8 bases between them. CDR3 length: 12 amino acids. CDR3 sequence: CASSLSDYEQYF. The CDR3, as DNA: TGTGCCAGCAGTCTGTCGGACTACGAGCAGTACTTC.

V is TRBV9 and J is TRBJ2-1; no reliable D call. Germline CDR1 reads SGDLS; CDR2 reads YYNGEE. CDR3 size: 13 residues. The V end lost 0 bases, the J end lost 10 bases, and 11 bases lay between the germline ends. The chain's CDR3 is CASSVVSGYEQFF. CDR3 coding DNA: TGTGCCAGCAGCGTAGTTTCGGGTTACGAGCAGTTCTTC.